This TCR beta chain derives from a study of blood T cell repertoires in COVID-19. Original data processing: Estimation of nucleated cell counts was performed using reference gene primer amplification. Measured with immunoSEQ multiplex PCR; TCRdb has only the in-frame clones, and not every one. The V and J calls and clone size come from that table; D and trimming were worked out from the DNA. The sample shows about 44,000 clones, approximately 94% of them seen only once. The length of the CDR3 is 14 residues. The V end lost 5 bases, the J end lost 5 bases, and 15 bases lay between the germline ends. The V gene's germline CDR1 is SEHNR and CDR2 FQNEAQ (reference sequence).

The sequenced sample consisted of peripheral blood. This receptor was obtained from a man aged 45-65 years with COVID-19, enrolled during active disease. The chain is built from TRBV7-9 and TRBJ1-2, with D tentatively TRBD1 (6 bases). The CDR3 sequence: CASSSGQSGYGYTF. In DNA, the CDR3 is TGTGCCAGCAGCAGCGGACAGAGTGGGTATGGCTACACCTTC.